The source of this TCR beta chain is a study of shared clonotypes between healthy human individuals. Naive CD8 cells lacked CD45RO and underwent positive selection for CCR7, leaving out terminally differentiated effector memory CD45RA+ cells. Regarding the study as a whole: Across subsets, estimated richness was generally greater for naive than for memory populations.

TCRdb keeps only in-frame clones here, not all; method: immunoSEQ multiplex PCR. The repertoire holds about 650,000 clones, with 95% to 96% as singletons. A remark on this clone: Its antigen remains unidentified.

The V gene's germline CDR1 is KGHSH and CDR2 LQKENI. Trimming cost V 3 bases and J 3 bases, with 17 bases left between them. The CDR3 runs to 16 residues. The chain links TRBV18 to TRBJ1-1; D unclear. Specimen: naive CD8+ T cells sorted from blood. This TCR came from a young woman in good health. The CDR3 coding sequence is TGTGCCAGCTCACCCCGGACCGGGAAATTGGACACTGAAGCTTTCTTT. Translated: CASSPRTGKLDTEAFF.